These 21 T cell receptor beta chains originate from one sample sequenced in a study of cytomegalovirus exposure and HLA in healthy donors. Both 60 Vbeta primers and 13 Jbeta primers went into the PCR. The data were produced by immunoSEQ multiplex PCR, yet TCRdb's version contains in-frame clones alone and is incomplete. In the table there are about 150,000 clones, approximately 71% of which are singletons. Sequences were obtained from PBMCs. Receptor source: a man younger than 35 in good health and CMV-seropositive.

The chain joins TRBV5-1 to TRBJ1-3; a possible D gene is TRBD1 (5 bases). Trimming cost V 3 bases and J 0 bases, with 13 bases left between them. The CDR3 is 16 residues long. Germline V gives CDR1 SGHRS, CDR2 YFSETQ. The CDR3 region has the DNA TGCGCCAGCAGCTCGGGTCTACAGGACTCTGGAAACACCATATATTTT. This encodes CASSSGLQDSGNTIYF.

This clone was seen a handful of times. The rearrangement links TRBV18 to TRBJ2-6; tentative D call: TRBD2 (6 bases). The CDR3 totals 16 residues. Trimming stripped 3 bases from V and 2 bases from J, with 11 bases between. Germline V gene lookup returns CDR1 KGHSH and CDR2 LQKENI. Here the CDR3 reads CASSPQGLAGANVLTF. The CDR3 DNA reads TGTGCCAGCTCACCTCAGGGACTGGCTGGGGCCAACGTCCTGACTTTC. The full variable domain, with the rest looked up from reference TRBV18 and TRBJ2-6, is NAGVMQNPRHLVRRRGQEARLRCSPMKGHSHVYWYRQLPEEGLKFMVYLQKENIIDESGMPKERFSAEFPKEGPSILRIQQVVRGDSAAYFCASSPQGLAGANVLTFGAGSRLTVL.

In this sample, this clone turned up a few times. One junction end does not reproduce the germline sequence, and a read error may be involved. The CDR3 DNA follows: TGCGCCAGCAGGTTGGACGGCGGGACAGGGAACGAAAAACTGTTTTTT. This translates into CASRLDGGTGNEKLFF. This chain joins TRBV5-1 and TRBJ1-4, with 9 bases fitting TRBD1. Germline V gives CDR1 SGHRS, CDR2 YFSETQ. The CDR3 sequence is 16 residues long.

The CDR3 loop reads CATRLGNQPQHF. The CDR3, as DNA: TGTGCCACCCGGTTGGGCAATCAGCCCCAGCATTTT. This chain connects TRBV19 to TRBJ1-5; D uncertain. CDR1 and CDR2 from the germline V gene are LNHDA and SQIVND (reference sequence). Trimming shortened V by 10 bases and J by 2 bases, and 9 bases separated the two germline ends. This CDR3 spans 12 amino acids.

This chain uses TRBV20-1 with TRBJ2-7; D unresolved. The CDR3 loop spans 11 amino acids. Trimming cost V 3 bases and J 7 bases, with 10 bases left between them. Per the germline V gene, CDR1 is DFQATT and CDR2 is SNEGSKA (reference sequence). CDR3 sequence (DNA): TGCAGTGCTAGTAAACTCCCAGAGCAGTACTTC. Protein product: CSASKLPEQYF.

CDR3 in DNA: TGTGCCAGCAGCTTAGATTTATTCACTTTCTCGGGCGGGGAGCTGTTTTTT. Its translation is CASSLDLFTFSGGELFF. The chain employs TRBV11-2 and TRBJ2-2; D remains unclear. Trimming pared 0 bases from V and 7 bases from J, leaving 18 bases between. The germline gives CDR1 SGHAT, CDR2 FQNNGV. The length of the CDR3 is 17 residues.

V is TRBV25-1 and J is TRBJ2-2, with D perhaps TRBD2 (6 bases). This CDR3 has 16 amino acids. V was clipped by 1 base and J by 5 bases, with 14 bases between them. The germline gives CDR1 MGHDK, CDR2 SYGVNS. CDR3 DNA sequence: TGTGCCAGCAGTGAATTCGGGGGAATAGAGACCGGGGAGCTGTTTTTT. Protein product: CASSEFGGIETGELFF.

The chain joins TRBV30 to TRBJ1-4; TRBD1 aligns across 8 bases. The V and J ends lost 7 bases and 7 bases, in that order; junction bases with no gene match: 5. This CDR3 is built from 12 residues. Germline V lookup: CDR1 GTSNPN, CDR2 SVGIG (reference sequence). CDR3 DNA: TGTGCCTTCGACAGGGGACCTGAAAAACTGTTTTTT. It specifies CAFDRGPEKLFF.

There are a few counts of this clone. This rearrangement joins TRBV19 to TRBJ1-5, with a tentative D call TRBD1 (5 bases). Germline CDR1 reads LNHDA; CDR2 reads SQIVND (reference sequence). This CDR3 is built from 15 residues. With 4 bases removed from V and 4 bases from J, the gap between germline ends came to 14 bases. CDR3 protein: CASSRQPQRNQPQHF. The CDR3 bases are TGTGCCAGTAGTAGACAGCCCCAGAGGAATCAGCCCCAGCATTTT.

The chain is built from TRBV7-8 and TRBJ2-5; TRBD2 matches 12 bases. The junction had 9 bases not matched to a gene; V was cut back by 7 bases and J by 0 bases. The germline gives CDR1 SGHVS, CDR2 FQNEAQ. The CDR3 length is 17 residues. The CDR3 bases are TGTGCCAGCATCAGACTAGCGGGAGCCCCAAACCAAGAGACCCAGTACTTC. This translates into CASIRLAGAPNQETQYF. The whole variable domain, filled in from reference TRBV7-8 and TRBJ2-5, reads GAGVSQSPRYKVAKRGQDVALRCDPISGHVSLFWYQQALGQGPEFLTYFQNEAQLDKSGLPSDRFFAERPEGSVSTLKIQRTQQEDSAVYLCASIRLAGAPNQETQYFGPGTRLLVL.

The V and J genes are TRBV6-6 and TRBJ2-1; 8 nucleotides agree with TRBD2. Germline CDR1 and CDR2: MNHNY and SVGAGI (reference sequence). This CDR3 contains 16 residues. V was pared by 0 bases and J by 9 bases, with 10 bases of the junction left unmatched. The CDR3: CASSYSREGRFGEQFF. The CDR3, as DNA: TGTGCCAGCAGTTACTCTCGGGAGGGGCGTTTTGGTGAGCAGTTCTTC.

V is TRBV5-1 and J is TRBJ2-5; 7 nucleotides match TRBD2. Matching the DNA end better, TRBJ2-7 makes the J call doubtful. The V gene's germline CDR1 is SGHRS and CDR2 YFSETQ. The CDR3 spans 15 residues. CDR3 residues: CASSLVLAARYEQYF. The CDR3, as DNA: TGCGCCAGCAGCTTGGTGCTAGCGGCACGTTACGAGCAGTACTTC.

CDR3 region: CASSSGASGRPTDTQYF. CDR3 DNA: TGTGCCAGCAGCTCCGGGGCTAGCGGGAGGCCCACAGATACGCAGTATTTT. The chain is built from TRBV4-2 and TRBJ2-3; 11 nucleotides agree with TRBD2. CDR1 and CDR2 from the germline V gene are LGHNA and YNFKEQ. J lost 2 bases, V lost 5 bases, and 9 bases had no gene match. This CDR3 is 17 amino acids long.

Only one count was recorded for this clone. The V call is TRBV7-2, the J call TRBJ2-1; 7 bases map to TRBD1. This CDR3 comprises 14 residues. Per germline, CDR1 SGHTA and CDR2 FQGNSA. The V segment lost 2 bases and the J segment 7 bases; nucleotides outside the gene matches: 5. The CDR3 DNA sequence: TGTGCCAGCAGCTTAACAGGGGCGGTAAATGAGCAGTTCTTC. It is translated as CASSLTGAVNEQFF.

The CDR3 loop reads CASSLDVASGYNEQFF. The CDR3 DNA reads as TGCGCCAGCAGCTTGGATGTCGCTAGCGGATACAATGAGCAGTTCTTC. V and J are TRBV5-1 and TRBJ2-1; the match to TRBD2 covers 7 bases. This CDR3 comprises 16 residues. The germline V gene encodes CDR1 SGHRS and CDR2 YFSETQ. V lost 0 bases and J lost 4; bases outside the gene matches: 7.

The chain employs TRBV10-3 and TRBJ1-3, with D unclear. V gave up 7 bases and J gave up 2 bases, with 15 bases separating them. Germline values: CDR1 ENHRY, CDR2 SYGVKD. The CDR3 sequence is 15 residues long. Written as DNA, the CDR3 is TGTGCCATCACTCCCTCCCCCATAGCTGGAAACACCATATATTTT. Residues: CAITPSPIAGNTIYF.

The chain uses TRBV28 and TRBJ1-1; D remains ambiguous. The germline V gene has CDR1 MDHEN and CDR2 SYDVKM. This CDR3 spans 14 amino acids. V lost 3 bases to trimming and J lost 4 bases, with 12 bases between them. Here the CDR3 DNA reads TGTGCCAGCAGTTTTAAACGGTACGTCACTGAAGCTTTCTTT. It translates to CASSFKRYVTEAFF.

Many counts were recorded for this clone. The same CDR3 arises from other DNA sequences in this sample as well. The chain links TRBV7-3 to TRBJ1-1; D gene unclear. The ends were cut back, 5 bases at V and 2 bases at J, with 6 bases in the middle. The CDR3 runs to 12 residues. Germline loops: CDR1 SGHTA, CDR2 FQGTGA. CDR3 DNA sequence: TGTGCCAGCAGCCTAATAAACACTGAAGCTTTCTTT. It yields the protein CASSLINTEAFF.

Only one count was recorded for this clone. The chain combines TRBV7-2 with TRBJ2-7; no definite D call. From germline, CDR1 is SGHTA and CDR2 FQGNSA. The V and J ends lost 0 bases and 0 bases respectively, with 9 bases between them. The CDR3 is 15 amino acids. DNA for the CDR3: TGTGCCAGCAGCTTAGCTGATACACGCTCCTACGAGCAGTACTTC. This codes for CASSLADTRSYEQYF.

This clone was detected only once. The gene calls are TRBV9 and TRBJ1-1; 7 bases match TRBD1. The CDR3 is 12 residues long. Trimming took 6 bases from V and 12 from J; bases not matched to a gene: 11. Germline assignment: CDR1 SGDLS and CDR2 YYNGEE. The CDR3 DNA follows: TGTGCCAGCACCGGGGGGGGCAGGGGGACTTTCTTT. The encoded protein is CASTGGGRGTFF.

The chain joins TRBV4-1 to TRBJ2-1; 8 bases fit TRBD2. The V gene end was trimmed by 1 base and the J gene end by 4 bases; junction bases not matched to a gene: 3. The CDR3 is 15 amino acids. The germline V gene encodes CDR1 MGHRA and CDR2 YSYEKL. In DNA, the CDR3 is TGCGCCAGCAGCCAAGCTGCGGGAGGTTACAATGAGCAGTTCTTC. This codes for CASSQAAGGYNEQFF.